This TCR beta chain was sequenced in a study of control samples from healthy donors and cancer patients. Germline values: CDR1 SGHAT, CDR2 FQNNGV. V lost 5 bases to trimming and J lost 4 bases; unmatched junction nucleotides: 6. This CDR3 region has 14 residues. Profiling relied on immunoSEQ multiplex PCR, and the TCRdb table lists in-frame clones only, not all of them. The sample gives some 130,000 clones, about 95% of which show up once; about 3.5% is in the top ten. Sample: blood. The source of this sequence is a man aged 25 to 45 in good health. This chain uses TRBV11-2 with TRBJ2-5, with 8 bases matching TRBD2. The CDR3 here is CASSPPGTRETQYF. The CDR3 DNA reads TGTGCCAGCAGCCCGCCCGGGACTAGAGAGACCCAGTACTTC.